Listed below are T cell receptor beta chains from one sample, sequenced in a study of blood T cell repertoires in COVID-19. The repertoire was sequenced with immunoSEQ multiplex PCR; TCRdb's copy has only in-frame clones and lacks some. Here the sample spans about 160,000 clones, 80% to 90% being singletons. Sequencing was carried out using peripheral blood. Receptors were obtained from a human donor in a cohort sampled during active COVID-19. Both conserved end residues are part of each CDR3. Fields, in order: clone size, V gene, J gene, D gene, CDR3 protein, CDR3 DNA. The D gene is left open where the match is weak. Size is stated for part of the rows, as once, few or many counts, or as a class when the clone is expanded.

size: -; V: TRBV15; J: TRBJ2-5; D: TRBD2; CDR3: CATSSRPGLAGGRETQYF; DNA: TGTGCCACCAGCAGTCGACCGGGACTAGCGGGGGGGCGGGAGACCCAGTACTTC
size: few; V: TRBV28; J: TRBJ1-6; D: TRBD1; CDR3: CASRPPGFSGGNSPLHF; DNA: TGTGCCAGCAGACCACCGGGATTCTCAGGGGGTAATTCACCCCTCCACTTT
size: -; V: TRBV6-5; J: TRBJ1-4; D: TRBD1; CDR3: CASNLDRGREKLFF; DNA: TGTGCCAGCAATTTAGACAGGGGGCGTGAAAAACTGTTTTTT
size: -; V: TRBV6-1; J: TRBJ1-6; D: TRBD1; CDR3: CASSEWWDRGSDSPLHF; DNA: TGTGCCAGCAGTGAATGGTGGGACAGGGGGAGTGATTCACCCCTCCACTTT
size: -; V: TRBV30; J: TRBJ1-2; D: -; CDR3: CAWNFIGVNYGYTF; DNA: TGTGCCTGGAATTTTATCGGGGTTAACTATGGCTACACCTTC
size: -; V: TRBV18; J: TRBJ1-1; D: -; CDR3: CASSPNGGLGNTEAFF; DNA: TGTGCCAGCTCACCAAATGGGGGGTTGGGGAACACTGAAGCTTTCTTT
size: -; V: TRBV10-3; J: TRBJ2-3; D: -; CDR3: CAISEGAIRTDTQYF; DNA: TGTGCCATCAGTGAGGGAGCAATTCGCACAGATACGCAGTATTTT
size: -; V: TRBV27; J: TRBJ2-1; D: -; CDR3: CASSRYYNEQFF; DNA: TGTGCCAGCAGCCGGTATTACAATGAGCAGTTCTTC
size: -; V: TRBV14; J: TRBJ1-4; D: -; CDR3: CASSQVPQGEKLFF; DNA: TGTGCCAGCAGCCAAGTCCCACAGGGTGAAAAACTGTTTTTT
size: many; V: TRBV19; J: TRBJ2-1; D: -; CDR3: CASSTPGLPLGEQFF; DNA: TGTGCCAGTAGTACTCCGGGACTCCCTCTTGGGGAGCAGTTCTTC
size: -; V: TRBV28; J: TRBJ2-7; D: TRBD1; CDR3: CASSGPTGGQVNEQYF; DNA: TGTGCCAGCAGTGGACCCACAGGGGGGCAGGTGAACGAGCAGTACTTC
size: -; V: TRBV12-5; J: TRBJ2-2; D: TRBD1; CDR3: CASGLGGTGVHTGELFF; DNA: TGTGCTAGTGGTTTGGGAGGGACAGGGGTCCACACCGGGGAGCTGTTTTTT
size: -; V: TRBV3-1/TRBV3-2; J: TRBJ2-1; D: TRBD2; CDR3: CASSLNSGRGYNEQFF; DNA: TGTGCCAGCAGCCTTAATAGCGGGAGGGGATACAATGAGCAGTTCTTC
size: -; V: TRBV11-2; J: TRBJ2-2; D: -; CDR3: CASSWGTGQTGELFF; DNA: TGTGCCAGCAGCTGGGGAACAGGGCAGACCGGGGAGCTGTTTTTT
size: once; V: TRBV4-2; J: TRBJ2-5; D: -; CDR3: CASTQYGEGLQETQYF; DNA: TGTGCCAGCACCCAATACGGCGAGGGTTTACAAGAGACCCAGTACTTC
size: -; V: TRBV27; J: TRBJ2-3; D: TRBD1; CDR3: CASSFRGPVGIGQYF; DNA: TGTGCCAGCAGTTTTAGGGGGCCAGTAGGGATTGGGCAGTATTTT
size: -; V: TRBV11-3; J: TRBJ2-1; D: TRBD1; CDR3: CASSLEPPGQHNEQFF; DNA: TGTGCCAGCAGCTTAGAGCCACCGGGACAGCACAATGAGCAGTTCTTC
size: -; V: TRBV27; J: TRBJ2-2; D: TRBD2; CDR3: CASSYTSGRGDTGELFF; DNA: TGTGCCAGCAGTTATACTAGCGGGAGAGGGGACACCGGGGAGCTGTTTTTT
size: -; V: TRBV18; J: TRBJ2-3; D: TRBD2; CDR3: CASSPTREEYF; DNA: TGTGCCAGCTCACCAACCCGGGAGGAGTATTTT
size: -; V: TRBV7-9; J: TRBJ1-5; D: -; CDR3: CASSRQTGGEPQHF; DNA: TGTGCCAGCAGCAGACAGACAGGTGGGGAGCCCCAGCATTTT
size: few; V: TRBV5-1; J: TRBJ2-3; D: -; CDR3: CASHGQGRTDTQYF; DNA: TGCGCCAGCCACGGTCAGGGTCGGACAGATACGCAGTATTTT
size: -; V: TRBV28; J: TRBJ1-5; D: TRBD1; CDR3: CASSAAGTGLQPQHF; DNA: TGTGCCAGCAGTGCAGCCGGGACAGGGCTTCAGCCCCAGCATTTT
size: -; V: TRBV5-4; J: TRBJ1-6; D: -; CDR3: CASSFRSSYNSPLHF; DNA: TGTGCCAGCAGCTTCCGGAGCTCCTATAATTCACCCCTCCACTTT
size: -; V: TRBV6-5; J: TRBJ2-2; D: -; CDR3: CASSYSAGLAGELFF; DNA: TGTGCCAGCAGTTACTCGGCAGGGCTGGCCGGGGAGCTGTTTTTT
size: once; V: TRBV27; J: TRBJ2-3; D: TRBD2; CDR3: CASTASGGEINTDTQYF; DNA: TGTGCCAGCACCGCTAGCGGGGGTGAAATCAACACAGATACGCAGTATTTT
size: -; V: TRBV4-3; J: TRBJ2-7; D: TRBD1; CDR3: CASSQGTGVPEQYF; DNA: TGCGCCAGCAGCCAGGGGACAGGAGTGCCCGAGCAGTACTTC
size: -; V: TRBV14; J: TRBJ2-2; D: -; CDR3: CASRSSPNTGELFF; DNA: TGTGCCAGCAGAAGCTCCCCAAACACCGGGGAGCTGTTTTTT
size: -; V: TRBV25-1; J: TRBJ2-1; D: -; CDR3: CASSDPSLLAEQFF; DNA: TGTGCCAGCAGTGATCCCTCGCTTCTGGCCGAGCAGTTCTTC
size: -; V: TRBV9; J: TRBJ2-1; D: TRBD2; CDR3: CASSVGLAGVSNEQFF; DNA: TGTGCCAGCAGCGTAGGTCTAGCGGGAGTGTCCAATGAGCAGTTCTTC
size: -; V: TRBV4-3; J: TRBJ2-3; D: TRBD1; CDR3: CASSQENQGADTQYF; DNA: TGCGCCAGCAGCCAAGAAAACCAGGGGGCAGATACGCAGTATTTT
size: -; V: TRBV11-2; J: TRBJ2-1; D: TRBD2; CDR3: CASSLLAGEYNEQFF; DNA: TGTGCCAGCAGCTTACTAGCGGGGGAGTACAATGAGCAGTTCTTC
size: once; V: TRBV18; J: TRBJ2-5; D: -; CDR3: CASSPLSSGVQETQYF; DNA: TGTGCCAGCTCACCATTGTCATCAGGGGTCCAAGAGACCCAGTACTTC
size: -; V: TRBV9; J: TRBJ2-6; D: TRBD2; CDR3: CASSVRASGRAAGANVLTF; DNA: TGTGCCAGCAGCGTAAGAGCTAGCGGGAGGGCCGCTGGGGCCAACGTCCTGACTTTC
size: -; V: TRBV6-2/TRBV6-3; J: TRBJ1-1; D: -; CDR3: CASSSSLGFGGAFF; DNA: TGTGCCAGCAGTTCCTCCTTGGGGTTCGGAGGGGCTTTCTTT
size: -; V: TRBV25-1; J: TRBJ2-7; D: TRBD2; CDR3: CASSAPGLHYEQYF; DNA: TGTGCCAGCAGTGCGCCGGGACTACACTACGAGCAGTACTTC
size: -; V: TRBV27; J: TRBJ1-3; D: -; CDR3: CASSLGTPGRDTIYF; DNA: TGTGCCAGCAGTTTAGGGACTCCGGGACGGGACACCATATATTTT
size: -; V: TRBV27; J: TRBJ1-4; D: TRBD1; CDR3: CASRSTGNREKLFF; DNA: TGTGCCAGCCGATCGACAGGGAACCGTGAAAAACTGTTTTTT
size: -; V: TRBV25-1; J: TRBJ2-5; D: TRBD2; CDR3: CASSEPLAGRETQYF; DNA: TGTGCCAGCAGTGAACCTCTAGCGGGACGAGAGACCCAGTACTTC